Listed below are T cell receptor beta chains from one sample, sequenced in a study of cytotoxic CD8 clonotypes in ibrutinib-treated CLL. Method: immunoSEQ multiplex PCR; TCRdb's copy keeps in-frame clones and lacks some. The data hold 250,000 or so clones, with 70% observed a single time. Sequenced here: PBMCs, sampled after 24 months of ibrutinib treatment. These receptors all come from a human donor with chronic lymphocytic leukemia. The CDR3 runs from the conserved cysteine through the conserved F or W. The D gene is left open where the match is weak. Size is stated for part of the rows, as once, few or many counts, or as a class when the clone is expanded.

D	V	J	size	DNA	CDR3
TRBD1	TRBV9	TRBJ1-1	few	TGTGCCAGCAGCGTAGGCCGGGACAGGGGAAACACTGAAGCTTTCTTT	CASSVGRDRGNTEAFF
NA	TRBV6-5	TRBJ2-5	NA	TGTGCCAGTTCGGCGTACCAAGAGACCCAGTACTTC	CASSAYQETQYF
NA	TRBV29-1	TRBJ1-5	few	TGCAGCACCACTGGGGCAGGGTCCAATCAGCCCCAGCATTTT	CSTTGAGSNQPQHF
NA	TRBV2	TRBJ2-2	few	TGTGCCAGCAGTGTGGAGAGGCCGAACACCGGGGAGCTGTTTTTT	CASSVERPNTGELFF
NA	TRBV6-1	TRBJ2-1	NA	TGTGCCAGCAACCCCGGGCGAACTTCCTACAATGAGCAGTTCTTC	CASNPGRTSYNEQFF
NA	TRBV28	TRBJ2-7	NA	TGTGCCAGCACCGTACCGGGACATTCCTACGAGCAGTACTTC	CASTVPGHSYEQYF
NA	TRBV2	TRBJ2-2	NA	TGTGCCAGCAGTGAAGTCGTCGGACAGAACACCGGGGAGCTGTTTTTT	CASSEVVGQNTGELFF
TRBD2	TRBV7-9	TRBJ2-1	NA	TGTGCCAGCAGCCCCGTAGCGGGAGTCTACAATGAGCAGTTCTTC	CASSPVAGVYNEQFF
NA	TRBV6-4	TRBJ2-3	NA	TGTGCCAGCAGTTCCCGGTGGGGAGATACGCAGTATTTT	CASSSRWGDTQYF
TRBD1	TRBV9	TRBJ2-2	NA	TGTGCCAGCAGCGGAGCCGGGACAGAGAACACCGGGGAGCTGTTTTTT	CASSGAGTENTGELFF
NA	TRBV27	TRBJ2-7	few	TGTGCCAGCAGTTTATCGTCCGGGGGTAGCGAGCAGTACTTC	CASSLSSGGSEQYF
TRBD2	TRBV18	TRBJ2-5	NA	TGTGCCAGCTCACCCCCCGGGACTACATATCAAGAGACCCAGTACTTC	CASSPPGTTYQETQYF
TRBD1	TRBV30	TRBJ2-7	NA	TGTGCCTGTAACCCCCAGGGGGCGGGGGAGCAGTACTTC	CACNPQGAGEQYF
NA	TRBV7-9	TRBJ1-1	NA	TGTGCCAGCAGCCCCCGGGGCATCACTGAAGCTTTCTTT	CASSPRGITEAFF
NA	TRBV2	TRBJ1-5	NA	TGTGCCAGCATTGAACGCAGGGGTGGCAATCAGCCCCAGCATTTT	CASIERRGGNQPQHF
NA	TRBV30	TRBJ2-3	NA	TGTGCCTGGAGTACAGGGATCGCAGATACGCAGTATTTT	CAWSTGIADTQYF
NA	TRBV27	TRBJ2-7	NA	TGTGCCAGCAGTGGGTTTAGGTCCTACGAGCAGTACTTC	CASSGFRSYEQYF
TRBD1	TRBV13	TRBJ2-7	NA	TGTGCCAGCAGCTCCTACAGGGGGCTGCACGAGCAGTACTTC	CASSSYRGLHEQYF
TRBD1	TRBV5-6	TRBJ2-7	few	TGTGCCAGCAGCCCCGTGACAGGGGGGGTCCACGAGCAGTACTTC	CASSPVTGGVHEQYF
NA	TRBV6-5	TRBJ1-5	few	TGTGCCAGCAGTCGCCCGCGGGGTGACCAGCCCCAGCATTTT	CASSRPRGDQPQHF
NA	TRBV6-5	TRBJ1-5	NA	TGTGCCAGCAGTCAGGGCGGTCAGCCCCAGCATTTT	CASSQGGQPQHF
NA	TRBV5-1	TRBJ2-7	NA	TGCGCCAGCAGTCGAGGTGGGGACACGGCCTACGAGCAGTACTTC	CASSRGGDTAYEQYF
NA	TRBV7-2	TRBJ2-2	once	TGTGCCAGCAGCTCATCCCGGACTGTTCCCGGGGAGCTGTTTTTT	CASSSSRTVPGELFF
TRBD1	TRBV29-1	TRBJ2-3	NA	TGCAGCGCGCCGGGACAGGGACCCTCAGATACGCAGTATTTT	CSAPGQGPSDTQYF
TRBD1	TRBV10-3	TRBJ1-5	NA	TGTGCCATCAGTGCGCGGACAGGCAATAATCAGCCCCAGCATTTT	CAISARTGNNQPQHF
NA	TRBV29-1	TRBJ2-5	NA	TGCAGCGTTGAAGGCAGGACAGATGAAGAGACCCAGTACTTC	CSVEGRTDEETQYF
NA	TRBV27	TRBJ2-1	NA	TGTGCCAGCTCGCTCCCGGGACGGGAACGGAATGAGCAGTTCTTC	CASSLPGRERNEQFF
TRBD2	TRBV2	TRBJ2-7	few	TGTGCCGACAGACTAGCAGCGCGAGCCGAGCAGTACTTC	CADRLAARAEQYF
NA	TRBV4-3	TRBJ1-1	once	TGCGCCAGCAGCCAAGACAGCGGCGGGAACACTGAAGCTTTCTTT	CASSQDSGGNTEAFF
NA	TRBV19	TRBJ1-5	once	TGTGCCACCGGGGAGGGTACGGGCAATCAGCCCCAGCATTTT	CATGEGTGNQPQHF
NA	TRBV20-1	TRBJ2-3	NA	TGCAGTGCTAGCCTCGGCCCTACGCAGTATTTT	CSASLGPTQYF
NA	TRBV27	TRBJ1-3	NA	TGTGCCAGCAGGCAAGACTCTGGAAACACCATATATTTT	CASRQDSGNTIYF
NA	TRBV11-2	TRBJ2-5	NA	TGTGCCAGCAGCTTAGACGAGACCCAGTACTTC	CASSLDETQYF
TRBD2	TRBV5-5	TRBJ2-7	once	TGTGCCAGCAGCTTCGCCCTAGCGGCTCACGAGCAGTACTTC	CASSFALAAHEQYF
NA	TRBV30	TRBJ1-1	once	TGTGCCTGGAGCAGGGTCGGCACTGAAGCTTTCTTT	CAWSRVGTEAFF
NA	TRBV5-4	TRBJ2-5	NA	TGTGCCAGCAGCTGGGGCGGAGAATCAACCCAGTACTTC	CASSWGGESTQYF
NA	TRBV30	TRBJ2-1	few	TGTGCCTGGAGCCGGAGGGACCTAGGCCACAATGAGCAGTTCTTC	CAWSRRDLGHNEQFF
TRBD1	TRBV6-6	TRBJ1-5	NA	TGTGCCAGCAGTTACTCAACTGCAGGGGGCGGTCAGCCCCAGCATTTT	CASSYSTAGGGQPQHF
NA	TRBV11-2	TRBJ2-4	NA	TGTGCCAGCAGCTTGGCAGGTGAAAAAAACATTCAGTACTTC	CASSLAGEKNIQYF
NA	TRBV27	TRBJ1-5	NA	TGTGCCAGCAGCTCCAAGGGGGGGGGACAGCCCCAGCATTTT	CASSSKGGGQPQHF
TRBD1	TRBV9	TRBJ2-4	few	TGTGCCAGCAGCGCAAGCTCGGGGGGACAGGGGAAAAACATTCAGTACTTC	CASSASSGGQGKNIQYF
NA	TRBV6-5	TRBJ2-1	NA	TGTGCCAGCAGTGGCGGGACCTCCTACAATGAGCAGTTCTTC	CASSGGTSYNEQFF
NA	TRBV7-3	TRBJ2-3	NA	TGTGCCAGCAGCTCCCAATTGACTGCAGCGAGCACAGATACGCAGTATTTT	CASSSQLTAASTDTQYF
NA	TRBV28	TRBJ2-3	NA	TGTGCCAGCAAATTCCCACAACTTGGCACAGATACGCAGTATTTT	CASKFPQLGTDTQYF
NA	TRBV9	TRBJ2-3	NA	TGTGCCAGCAGCGTACGCGGGGGCAGAACAGATACGCAGTATTTT	CASSVRGGRTDTQYF